Given below is one TCR beta chain in context. The data were obtained in a study of control samples from healthy donors and cancer patients. Only in-frame clones appear in the TCRdb table, and some are missing; sequencing was by immunoSEQ multiplex PCR. Seen here are around 94,000 clones, 75% to 95% observed once, and the top ten hold 3.5% to 4.5%. CDR1 is SGHDN, CDR2 FVKESK, per germline. This CDR3 is 15 amino acids long. Trimming took off 0 bases at V and 6 bases at J, with 14 bases between the two ends. The chain joins TRBV14 to TRBJ1-1; D is undetermined. The source is a woman aged 18-29 years in good health. The specimen sequenced was blood. The CDR3 sequence: CASSQDWDVRAEAFF. The CDR3 DNA reads TGTGCCAGCAGCCAAGACTGGGATGTGAGGGCTGAAGCTTTCTTT.